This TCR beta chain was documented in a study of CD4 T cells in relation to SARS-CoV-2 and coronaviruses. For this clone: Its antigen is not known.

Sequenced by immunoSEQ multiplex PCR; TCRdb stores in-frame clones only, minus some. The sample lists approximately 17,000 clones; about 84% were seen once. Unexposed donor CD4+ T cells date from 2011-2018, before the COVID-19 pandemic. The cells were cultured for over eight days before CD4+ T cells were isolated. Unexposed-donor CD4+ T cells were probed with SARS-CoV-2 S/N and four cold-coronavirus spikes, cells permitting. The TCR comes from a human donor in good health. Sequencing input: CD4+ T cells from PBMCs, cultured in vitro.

This CDR3 is CATRVGVSGNTIYF. The CDR3 nucleotides read TGTGCCACCCGCGTGGGGGTTTCTGGAAACACCATATATTTT. The chain links TRBV19 to TRBJ1-3; D might be TRBD1 (5 bases). This CDR3 is 14 amino acids long. The germline V gene encodes CDR1 LNHDA and CDR2 SQIVND (reference sequence). V was cut by 10 bases and J by 1 base, with 14 bases left in between.